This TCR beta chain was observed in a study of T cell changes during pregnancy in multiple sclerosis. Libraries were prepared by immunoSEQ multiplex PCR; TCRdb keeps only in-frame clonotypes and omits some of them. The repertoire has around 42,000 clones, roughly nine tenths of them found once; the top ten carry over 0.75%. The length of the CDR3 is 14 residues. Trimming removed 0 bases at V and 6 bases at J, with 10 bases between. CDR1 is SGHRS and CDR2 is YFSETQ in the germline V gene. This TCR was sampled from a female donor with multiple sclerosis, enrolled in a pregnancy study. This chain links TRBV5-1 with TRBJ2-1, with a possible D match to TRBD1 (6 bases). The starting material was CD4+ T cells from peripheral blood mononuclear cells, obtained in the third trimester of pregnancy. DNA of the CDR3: TGCGCCAGCAGCTTGGACAGGGTAGGCAATGAGCAGTTCTTC. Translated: CASSLDRVGNEQFF.